These T cell receptor beta chains were read from a single sample in a study of blood T cell repertoires in COVID-19. Generated by immunoSEQ multiplex PCR, the TCRdb table keeps only in-frame clones and is missing some. The sample lists tens of thousands of clones, roughly 93% occurring once. Input material: peripheral blood. The receptors were gathered from a human donor in a cohort sampled during active COVID-19. Each CDR3 is given with its conserved first and last residue. The D gene is left open where the match is weak. Expanded clones get a size class; other rows say once, few or many, or leave the size out.

>TRBD2|.|TRBV11-3|TRBJ2-1
TGTGCCAGCAGCTTAGTAGCGGGGACTTACAATGAGCAGTTCTTC
CASSLVAGTYNEQFF
>TRBD2|.|TRBV28|TRBJ2-3
TGTGCCAGCAGTTTCCTATCAGCGGGATCCACAGATACGCAGTATTTT
CASSFLSAGSTDTQYF
>TRBD1|.|TRBV5-1|TRBJ2-3
TGCGCCAGCAGCTTGGGGACAGGGGGCACAGATACGCAGTATTTT
CASSLGTGGTDTQYF
>.|.|TRBV5-1|TRBJ1-5
TGCGCCAGCAGCCTGATGACAGGCAATCAGCCCCAGCATTTT
CASSLMTGNQPQHF
>TRBD2|.|TRBV19|TRBJ2-1
TGTGCCAGTAGTACGGGACTAGCGGCCTACAATGAGCAGTTCTTC
CASSTGLAAYNEQFF
>TRBD2|.|TRBV19|TRBJ2-7
TGTGCCAGTGGCCGAAGCGGGATAAGCGAGCAGTACTTC
CASGRSGISEQYF
>.|.|TRBV24-1|TRBJ1-2
TGTGCCACCAGTGACCCCCCAGACAGCTATGGCTACACCTTC
CATSDPPDSYGYTF
>.|.|TRBV4-1|TRBJ2-7
TGCGCCAGCAGCTTACAGGGAACTATCTACGAGCAGTACTTC
CASSLQGTIYEQYF
>.|.|TRBV5-4|TRBJ2-1
TGTGCCAGCAGCACGGGACTTTACAATGAGCAGTTCTTC
CASSTGLYNEQFF
>TRBD2|.|TRBV4-1|TRBJ2-3
TGCGCCAGCAGCTCCCGGACTAGCGGGAGGGACACAGATACGCAGTATTTT
CASSSRTSGRDTDTQYF
>TRBD1|.|TRBV6-5|TRBJ1-4
TGTGCCAGCAGTAGGACAGGGAGTAATGAAAAACTGTTTTTT
CASSRTGSNEKLFF
>.|.|TRBV4-3|TRBJ2-7
TGCGCCAGCAGCCAAGATGGTCACGGCTACGAGCAGTACTTC
CASSQDGHGYEQYF
>.|once|TRBV6-5|TRBJ1-1
TGTGCCAGCAGGGCACACGAAACTGAAGCTTTCTTT
CASRAHETEAFF
>TRBD2|.|TRBV5-4|TRBJ2-3
TGTGCCAGCAGCCCCTCTAGCGGGCGCCACACAGATACGCAGTATTTT
CASSPSSGRHTDTQYF
>.|once|TRBV6-2/TRBV6-3|TRBJ2-3
TGTGCCAGCAGTTCGACTCAGGGGACGCAGTATTTT
CASSSTQGTQYF
>.|.|TRBV7-9|TRBJ2-3
TGTGCCAGCAGTTTACTCGGGACTTCAGATACGCAGTATTTT
CASSLLGTSDTQYF
>TRBD1|.|TRBV6-4|TRBJ2-2
TGTGCCAGCAGCGGACAGGGATGGACCGGGGAGCTGTTTTTT
CASSGQGWTGELFF
>.|.|TRBV19|TRBJ1-4
TGTGCCAGTAGGGACAACGGAATTGCAACTAATGAAAAACTGTTTTTT
CASRDNGIATNEKLFF
>.|.|TRBV14|TRBJ1-5
TGTGCCAGCAGCCGATCGGGGAATCAGCCCCAGCATTTT
CASSRSGNQPQHF
>TRBD1|.|TRBV5-4|TRBJ2-3
TGTGCCAGCAATTCTGGACAGGTCAGCACAGATACGCAGTATTTT
CASNSGQVSTDTQYF
>.|.|TRBV25-1|TRBJ1-1
TGTGCCAGCAGTGAAGGGAGTGAAGCTTTCTTT
CASSEGSEAFF
>.|.|TRBV5-1|TRBJ2-2
TGCGCCACCCAGCTTGATCCAGGGAACACCGGGGAGCTGTTTTTT
CATQLDPGNTGELFF
>.|.|TRBV29-1|TRBJ2-5
TGCAGCGTTGACCGGACAGCGACGGAGACCCAGTACTTC
CSVDRTATETQYF
>TRBD1|.|TRBV28|TRBJ1-4
TGTGCCAGCCGTACAGGGGGAGGCGAAAAACTGTTTTTT
CASRTGGGEKLFF
>.|.|TRBV7-9|TRBJ2-7
TGTGCCAGCAGCTTAGTGGACAGTGGGACCTACGAGCAGTACTTC
CASSLVDSGTYEQYF
>.|.|TRBV7-9|TRBJ1-1
TGTGCCAGCAGCTTTTCAGGGAACACTGAAGCTTTCTTT
CASSFSGNTEAFF
>TRBD2|.|TRBV29-1|TRBJ2-1
TGCAGCGTTGAAGATCTACTAGCGGGAGGGGAGTGGGGCGACAATGAGCAGTTCTTC
CSVEDLLAGGEWGDNEQFF
>.|.|TRBV19|TRBJ2-7
TGTGCCAGTCGGCAGGGAAACTACGAGCAGTACTTC
CASRQGNYEQYF
>TRBD1|.|TRBV6-5|TRBJ2-1
TGTGCCAGCAGCTCCTCCGGGACAGGGACCAATGAGCAGTTCTTC
CASSSSGTGTNEQFF
>TRBD2|.|TRBV7-8|TRBJ2-2
TGTGCCAGCAGTCTGGGGGGGGTTGACACCGGGGAGCTGTTTTTT
CASSLGGVDTGELFF
>TRBD2|.|TRBV2|TRBJ2-1
TGTGCCAGCAGTGGGGTGGGAGGGCCCCGTGAGCAGTTCTTC
CASSGVGGPREQFF
>TRBD2|.|TRBV12-5|TRBJ2-1
TGTGCTAGTGCTCACGGGACTAGCGAAATCTATGAGCAGTTCTTC
CASAHGTSEIYEQFF
>TRBD1|.|TRBV28|TRBJ1-4
TGTGCCAGCAGTTTCGGGAACAGGGGGGCAGGTGAAAAACTGTTTTTT
CASSFGNRGAGEKLFF